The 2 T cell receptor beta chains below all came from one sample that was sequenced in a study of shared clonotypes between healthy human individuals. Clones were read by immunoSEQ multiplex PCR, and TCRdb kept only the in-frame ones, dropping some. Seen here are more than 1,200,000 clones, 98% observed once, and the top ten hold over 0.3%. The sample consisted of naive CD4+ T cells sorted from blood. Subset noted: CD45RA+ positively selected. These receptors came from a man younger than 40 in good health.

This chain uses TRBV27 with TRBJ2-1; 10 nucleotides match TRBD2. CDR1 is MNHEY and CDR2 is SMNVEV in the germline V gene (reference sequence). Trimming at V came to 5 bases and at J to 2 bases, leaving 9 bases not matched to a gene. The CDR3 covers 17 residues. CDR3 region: CASSKLTGLAAYNEQFF. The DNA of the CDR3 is TGTGCCAGCAGTAAGTTAACCGGACTAGCGGCCTACAATGAGCAGTTCTTC.

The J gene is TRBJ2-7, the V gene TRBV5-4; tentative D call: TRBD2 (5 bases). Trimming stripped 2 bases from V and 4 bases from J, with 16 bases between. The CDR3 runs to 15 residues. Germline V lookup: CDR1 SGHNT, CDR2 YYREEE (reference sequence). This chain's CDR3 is CASSFGSEGLYEQYF. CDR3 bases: TGTGCCAGCAGCTTTGGATCTGAGGGCCTTTACGAGCAGTACTTC. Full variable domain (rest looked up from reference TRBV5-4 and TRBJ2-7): ETGVTQSPTHLIKTRGQQVTLRCSSQSGHNTVSWYQQALGQGPQFIFQYYREEENGRGNFPPRFSGLQFPNYSSELNVNALELDDSALYLCASSFGSEGLYEQYFGPGTRLTVT.